The rows below give T cell receptor beta chains drawn from one sample of a study of response to subunit inactivated influenza vaccine. In TCRdb, the RT-PCR reads were re-called with MiXCR into one record per CDR3 protein. The profile shows roughly 620,000 distinct CDR3 sequences, over 9% of them singletons. This sample was shared with a second study, whose subject was T cells expressing NK-cell markers.

The sample was PBMCs from blood, taken on the day of vaccination. These TCRs come from a man aged 50 or older who received an inactivated influenza vaccine. The conserved cysteine and the conserved F or W are not part of the CDR3 here. Fields, in order: V gene, clone size, CDR3 protein. Not all rows give a size; the values are once, few, many and, for expanded clones, a class.

TRBV5-1,many,ASSLGPPANTGELF
TRBV28,few,ASSFLPGQGGTEAF
TRBV5-1,few,ASSLEWRDTQY
TRBV20-1,.,SALLSGETQY
TRBV11-2,many,ASSRTSGITNEQF
TRBV7-2,.,ASRNNTPWAHYGYT
TRBV28,few,ASRRGYEQY
TRBV20-1,.,SASTSGGQETQY
TRBV20-1,.,CARDPSGRKTQY
TRBV7-9,few,ASSSDRGSLYTQY
TRBV29-1,many,SVAPLAGVADTQY
TRBV7-8,.,ASSVARSSGYTDTQY
TRBV12-3/TRBV12-4,few,ASSFFGVRTDTQY
TRBV12-3/TRBV12-4,few,ASSPIKGTGVSTDTQY
TRBV7-2,.,ASSSPGLAGIGEF
TRBV5-1,few,ASSLGSEQETQY
TRBV27,few,ASRKGHRGNEQF
TRBV10-3,few,AISRDRGQPGELF
TRBV3-1,.,ASSLAGLAGRGRGETQY
TRBV7-2,many,ASSSGPGHNEQF
TRBV4-3,many,ASSQDVGEETQY
TRBV7-8,few,ASSEGGASEWKSEQF
TRBV27,.,ASRVFPFSYNEQL
TRBV4-2,few,ASSQEPLAESSYNEQF
TRBV29-1,.,SVGGGHNQPQH
TRBV5-6,few,ASSYSGRAGDTQY
TRBV28,many,ASSFGGANVLT
TRBV4-3,few,ASSLSSGRALGTQY